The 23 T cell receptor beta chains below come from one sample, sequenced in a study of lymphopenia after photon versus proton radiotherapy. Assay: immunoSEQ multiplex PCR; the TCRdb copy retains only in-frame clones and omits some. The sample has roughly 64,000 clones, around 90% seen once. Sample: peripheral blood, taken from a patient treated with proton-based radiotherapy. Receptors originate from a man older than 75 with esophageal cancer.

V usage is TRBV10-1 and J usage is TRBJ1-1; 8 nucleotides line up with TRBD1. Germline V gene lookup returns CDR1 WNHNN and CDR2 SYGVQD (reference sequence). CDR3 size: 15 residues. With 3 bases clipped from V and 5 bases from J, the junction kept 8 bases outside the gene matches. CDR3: CASSDGQGLMTEAFF. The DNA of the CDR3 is TGCGCCAGCAGTGACGGACAGGGTTTGATGACTGAAGCTTTCTTT.

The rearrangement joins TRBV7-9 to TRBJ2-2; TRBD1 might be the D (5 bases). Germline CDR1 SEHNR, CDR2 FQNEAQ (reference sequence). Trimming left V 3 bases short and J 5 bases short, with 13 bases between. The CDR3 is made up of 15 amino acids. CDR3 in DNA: TGTGCCAGCAGCTTGACTGGGGCCATTACCGGGGAGCTGTTTTTT. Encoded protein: CASSLTGAITGELFF.

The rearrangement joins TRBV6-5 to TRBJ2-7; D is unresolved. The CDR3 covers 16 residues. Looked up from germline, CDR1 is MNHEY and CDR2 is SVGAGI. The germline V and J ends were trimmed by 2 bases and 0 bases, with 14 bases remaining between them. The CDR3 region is CASSYGRPTASYEQYF. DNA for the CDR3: TGTGCCAGCAGTTACGGTCGACCTACAGCCTCCTACGAGCAGTACTTC.

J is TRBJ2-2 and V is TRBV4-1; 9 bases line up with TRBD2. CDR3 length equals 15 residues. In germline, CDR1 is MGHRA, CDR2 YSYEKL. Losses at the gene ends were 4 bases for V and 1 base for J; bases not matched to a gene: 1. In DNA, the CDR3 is TGCGCCAGCAGCCGAGCGGGGGGGAACACCGGGGAGCTGTTTTTT. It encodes CASSRAGGNTGELFF.

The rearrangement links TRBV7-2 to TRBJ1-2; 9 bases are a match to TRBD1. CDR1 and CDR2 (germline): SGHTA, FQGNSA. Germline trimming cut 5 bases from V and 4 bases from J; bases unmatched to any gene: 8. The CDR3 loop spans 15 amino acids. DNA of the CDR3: TGTGCCAGCAGCCCCCAGACAGGGGGAGGCTATGGCTACACCTTC. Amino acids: CASSPQTGGGYGYTF.

The DNA of the CDR3 is TGTGCCAGCAGCTTGGGCGGGCCGTCCTCCTACAATGAGCAGTTCTTC. Translating it yields CASSLGGPSSYNEQFF. This rearrangement joins TRBV5-6 to TRBJ2-1, with a weak D call TRBD2 (5 bases). Germline CDR1 and CDR2: SGHDT and YYEEEE. The V end lost 0 bases, the J end lost 0 bases, and 10 bases lay between the germline ends. There are 16 residues in the CDR3.

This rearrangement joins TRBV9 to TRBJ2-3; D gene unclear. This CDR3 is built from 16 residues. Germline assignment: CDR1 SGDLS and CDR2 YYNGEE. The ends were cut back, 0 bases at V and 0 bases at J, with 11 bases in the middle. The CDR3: CASSVGYGASTDTQYF. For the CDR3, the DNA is TGTGCCAGCAGCGTAGGGTACGGAGCTAGCACAGATACGCAGTATTTT.

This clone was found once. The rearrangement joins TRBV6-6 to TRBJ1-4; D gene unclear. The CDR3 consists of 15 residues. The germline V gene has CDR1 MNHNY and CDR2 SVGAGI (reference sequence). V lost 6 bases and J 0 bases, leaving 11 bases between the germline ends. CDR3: CASRQKWATNEKLFF. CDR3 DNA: TGTGCCAGCAGGCAAAAGTGGGCAACTAATGAAAAACTGTTTTTT.

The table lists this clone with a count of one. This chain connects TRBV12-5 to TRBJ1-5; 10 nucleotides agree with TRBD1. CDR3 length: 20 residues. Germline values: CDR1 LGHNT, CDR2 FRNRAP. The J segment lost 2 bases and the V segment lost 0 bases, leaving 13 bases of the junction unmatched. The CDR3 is CASGLVHGTGEGMGNQPQHF. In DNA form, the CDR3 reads TGTGCTAGTGGTTTGGTACACGGGACAGGGGAAGGGATGGGCAATCAGCCCCAGCATTTT.

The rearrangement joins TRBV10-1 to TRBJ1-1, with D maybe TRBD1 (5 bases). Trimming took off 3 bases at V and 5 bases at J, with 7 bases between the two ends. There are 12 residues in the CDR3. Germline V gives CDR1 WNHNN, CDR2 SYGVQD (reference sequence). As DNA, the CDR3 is TGCGCCAGCAGTGATTGGGGGACTGAAGCTTTCTTT. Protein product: CASSDWGTEAFF.

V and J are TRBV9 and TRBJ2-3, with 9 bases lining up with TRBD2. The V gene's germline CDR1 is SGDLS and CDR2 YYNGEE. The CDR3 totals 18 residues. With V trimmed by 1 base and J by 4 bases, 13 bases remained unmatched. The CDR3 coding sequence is TGTGCCAGCAGCGTACGAATTAGCGGGGGTCCCGCGGCAGATACGCAGTATTTT. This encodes CASSVRISGGPAADTQYF.

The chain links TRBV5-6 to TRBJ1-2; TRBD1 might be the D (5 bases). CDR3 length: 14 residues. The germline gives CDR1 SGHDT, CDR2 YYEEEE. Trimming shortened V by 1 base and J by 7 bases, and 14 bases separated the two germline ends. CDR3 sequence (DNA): TGTGCCAGCAGCTTGATCGTGGGGCTGAGTGGCTACACCTTC. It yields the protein CASSLIVGLSGYTF.

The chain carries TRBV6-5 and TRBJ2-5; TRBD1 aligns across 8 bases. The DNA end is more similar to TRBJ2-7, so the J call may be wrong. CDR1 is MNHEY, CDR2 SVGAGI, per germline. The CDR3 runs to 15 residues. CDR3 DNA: TGTGCCAGCAGACCTTCAGGGGGCTCTTACTACGAGCAGTACTTC. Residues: CASRPSGGSYYEQYF.

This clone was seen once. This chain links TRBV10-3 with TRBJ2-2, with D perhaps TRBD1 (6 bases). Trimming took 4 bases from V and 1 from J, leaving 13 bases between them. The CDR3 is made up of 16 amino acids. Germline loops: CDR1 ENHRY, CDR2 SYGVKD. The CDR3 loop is CAISGYRTENTGELFF. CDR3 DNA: TGTGCCATCAGTGGGTACAGGACAGAGAACACCGGGGAGCTGTTTTTT.

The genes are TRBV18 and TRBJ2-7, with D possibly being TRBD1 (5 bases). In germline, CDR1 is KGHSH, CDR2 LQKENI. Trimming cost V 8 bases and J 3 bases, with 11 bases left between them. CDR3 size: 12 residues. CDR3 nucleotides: TGTGCCAGCAAGGTTACAGGCTACGAGCAGTACTTC. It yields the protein CASKVTGYEQYF.

Written as DNA, the CDR3 is TGTGCCAGCAGCTCCCGGGACGGGAACACCGGGGAGCTGTTTTTT. Protein sequence: CASSSRDGNTGELFF. This sequence joins TRBV7-9 and TRBJ2-2; D assignment may be TRBD1 or TRBD2 (5 bases each). The CDR3 consists of 15 residues. CDR1 and CDR2 (germline): SEHNR, FQNEAQ (reference sequence). Trimming shortened V by 4 bases and J by 1 base, and 10 bases separated the two germline ends.

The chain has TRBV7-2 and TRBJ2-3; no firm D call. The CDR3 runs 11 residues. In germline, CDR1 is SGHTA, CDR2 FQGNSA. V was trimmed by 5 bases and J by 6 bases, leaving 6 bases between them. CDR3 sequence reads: CASSPRDTQYF. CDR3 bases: TGTGCCAGCAGCCCCCGGGATACGCAGTATTTT.

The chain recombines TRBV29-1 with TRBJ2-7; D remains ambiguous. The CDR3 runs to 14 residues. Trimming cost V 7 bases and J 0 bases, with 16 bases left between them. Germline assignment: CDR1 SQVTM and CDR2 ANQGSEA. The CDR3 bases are TGCAGCGCAGCAGAACAGCGTAACTCCTACGAGCAGTACTTC. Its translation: CSAAEQRNSYEQYF.

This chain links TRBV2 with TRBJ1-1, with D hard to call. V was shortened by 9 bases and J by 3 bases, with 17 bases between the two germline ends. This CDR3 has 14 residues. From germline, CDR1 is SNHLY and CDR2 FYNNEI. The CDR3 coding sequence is TGTGCCAGGACCGGACGCCTCTCTGACACTGAAGCTTTCTTT. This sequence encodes CARTGRLSDTEAFF.

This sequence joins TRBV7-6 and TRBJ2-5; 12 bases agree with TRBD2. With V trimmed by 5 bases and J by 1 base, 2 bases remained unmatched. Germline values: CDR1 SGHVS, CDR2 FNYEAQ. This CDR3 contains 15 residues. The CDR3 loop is CASSGGLAGQETQYF. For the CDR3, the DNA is TGTGCCAGCAGCGGGGGACTAGCGGGCCAAGAGACCCAGTACTTC.

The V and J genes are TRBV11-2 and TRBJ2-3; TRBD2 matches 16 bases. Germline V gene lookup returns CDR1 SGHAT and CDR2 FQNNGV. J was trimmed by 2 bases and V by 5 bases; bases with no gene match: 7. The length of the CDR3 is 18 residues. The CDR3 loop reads CASSQLGLAGGITDTQYF. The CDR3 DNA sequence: TGTGCCAGCAGCCAGTTGGGACTAGCGGGGGGGATCACAGATACGCAGTATTTT.

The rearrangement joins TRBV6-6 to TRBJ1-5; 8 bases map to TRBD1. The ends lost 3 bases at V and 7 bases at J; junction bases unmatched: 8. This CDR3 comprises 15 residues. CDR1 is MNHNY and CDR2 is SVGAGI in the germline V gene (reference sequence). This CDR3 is CASSYMTGTGQPQHF. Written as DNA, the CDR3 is TGTGCCAGCAGTTATATGACAGGGACAGGACAGCCCCAGCATTTT.

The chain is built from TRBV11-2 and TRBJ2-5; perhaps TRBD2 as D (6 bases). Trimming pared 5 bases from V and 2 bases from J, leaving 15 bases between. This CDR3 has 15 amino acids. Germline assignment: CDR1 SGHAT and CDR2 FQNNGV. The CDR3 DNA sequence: TGTGCCAGCAGCCTATCCCCAGGGACTCAAGAGACCCAGTACTTC. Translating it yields CASSLSPGTQETQYF.